This T cell receptor (beta chain) is from a study of blood T cell repertoires in COVID-19. In the study overall: PBMCs, B-cell-depleted T cells, or T cells provided the cDNA or gDNA that made up the material.

Study processing details: Counts of nucleated cells, estimated from reference gene primer amplification, were obtained. Libraries were prepared by immunoSEQ multiplex PCR; TCRdb keeps only in-frame clonotypes and omits some of them. The V and J calls and clone size were taken over from that table, and D and trimming were inferred from the DNA. The sample includes about 68,000 clones, roughly 85% of them seen just once. This TCR was sampled from a man aged 30 to 45 with acute or convalescent COVID-19. The sample comprised peripheral blood.

In nucleotides, the CDR3 is TGTGCCAGCAGCCTCGGACAGGGGAGTGAAAAACTGTTTTTT. It specifies CASSLGQGSEKLFF. V gene TRBV5-4 combines with J gene TRBJ1-4, with 9 bases matching TRBD1. Trimming took 4 bases from V and 7 from J; bases not matched to a gene: 5. The CDR3 covers 14 residues. Germline V CDR1 and CDR2: SGHNT, YYREEE (reference sequence).